Listed here is a single TCR beta chain. CDR1 MDHEN and CDR2 SYDVKM come from the germline V gene. There are 14 residues in the CDR3. V lost 5 bases and J 5 bases, leaving 12 bases between the germline ends. The entry originates in a study of blood T cells in healthy people across ages. A sample-barcoded 5' primer and a J-beta primer mix were used in a second PCR of roughly 6 to 11 cycles. A template-switch adaptor with 12 random nucleotides tagged each cDNA molecule. TCRdb independently ran MiXCR on the 5' RACE reads; one entry per CDR3 protein. In the table there are just over 800,000 distinct CDR3 sequences, under 80% of which are singletons.

The receptor was derived from a man in his thirties or forties in good health. Specimen: blood. The gene calls are TRBV28 and TRBJ1-4; tentative D call: TRBD1 (6 bases). CDR3 sequence reads: CASSIGQMNEKLFF. Here the CDR3 DNA reads TGTGCCAGCAGTATTGGACAGATGAATGAAAAACTGTTTTTT.